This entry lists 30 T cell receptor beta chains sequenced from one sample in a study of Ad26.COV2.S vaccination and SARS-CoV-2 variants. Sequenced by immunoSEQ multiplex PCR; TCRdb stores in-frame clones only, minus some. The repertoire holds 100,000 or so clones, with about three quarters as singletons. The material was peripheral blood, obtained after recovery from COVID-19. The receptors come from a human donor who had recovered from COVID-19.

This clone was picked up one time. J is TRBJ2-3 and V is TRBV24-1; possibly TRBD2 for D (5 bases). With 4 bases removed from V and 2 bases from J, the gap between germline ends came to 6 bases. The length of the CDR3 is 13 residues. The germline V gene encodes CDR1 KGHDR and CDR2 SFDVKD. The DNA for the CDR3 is TGTGCCACCAGTGAGAGGGTCACAGATACGCAGTATTTT. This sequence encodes CATSERVTDTQYF.

The CDR3 sequence: CTSSQVGTAQNQPQHF. CDR3 nucleotides: TGCACCAGCAGCCAAGTAGGGACAGCTCAAAATCAGCCCCAGCATTTT. The V and J genes are TRBV1 and TRBJ1-5; the D call of TRBD1 is as the table states it, not checked on the DNA. TRBV1 is a listed pseudogene. The CDR3 runs to 16 residues.

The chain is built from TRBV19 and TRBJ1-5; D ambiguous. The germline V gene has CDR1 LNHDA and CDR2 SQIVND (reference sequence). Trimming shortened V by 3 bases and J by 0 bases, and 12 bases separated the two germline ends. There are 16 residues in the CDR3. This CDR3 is CASSMEGPYSNQPQHF. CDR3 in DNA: TGTGCCAGTAGTATGGAAGGGCCTTATAGCAATCAGCCCCAGCATTTT.

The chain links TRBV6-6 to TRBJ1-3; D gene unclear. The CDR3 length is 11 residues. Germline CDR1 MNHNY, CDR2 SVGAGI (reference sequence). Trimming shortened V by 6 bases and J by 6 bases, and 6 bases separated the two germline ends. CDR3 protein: CASRRENTIYF. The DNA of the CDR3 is TGTGCCAGCAGGAGGGAAAACACCATATATTTT.

CDR3: CASSQVVLPWFMDRPYEQYF. The CDR3 DNA reads as TGTGCCAGCAGCCAAGTAGTTCTTCCCTGGTTTATGGACAGGCCCTACGAGCAGTACTTC. The J gene is TRBJ2-7, the V gene TRBV3-1 (or the pseudogene TRBV3-2), with 7 bases lining up with TRBD1. Germline CDR1 reads LGHDT; CDR2 reads YNNKEL (reference sequence). Trimming at V came to 1 base and at J to 2 bases, leaving 20 bases not matched to a gene. The CDR3 contains 20 residues.

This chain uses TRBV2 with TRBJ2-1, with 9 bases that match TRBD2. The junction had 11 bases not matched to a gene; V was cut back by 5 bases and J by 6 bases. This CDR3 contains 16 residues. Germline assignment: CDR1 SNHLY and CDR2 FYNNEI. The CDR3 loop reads CASSRLRGGPGNEQFF. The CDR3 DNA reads TGTGCCAGCAGTCGTTTGCGGGGGGGGCCTGGCAATGAGCAGTTCTTC.

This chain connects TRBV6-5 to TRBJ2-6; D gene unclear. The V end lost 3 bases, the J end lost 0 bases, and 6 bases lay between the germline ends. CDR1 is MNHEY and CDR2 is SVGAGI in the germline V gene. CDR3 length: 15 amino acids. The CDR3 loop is CASSYEFSGANVLTF. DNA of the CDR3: TGTGCCAGCAGTTATGAGTTCTCTGGGGCCAACGTCCTGACTTTC.

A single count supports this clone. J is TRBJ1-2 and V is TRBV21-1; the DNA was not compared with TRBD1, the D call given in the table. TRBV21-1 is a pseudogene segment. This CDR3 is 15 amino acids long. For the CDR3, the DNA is TGTGCCAGCAGCAAGGGGAAAACAGGAGTCTGCGGCTACACCTTC. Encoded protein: CASSKGKTGVCGYTF.

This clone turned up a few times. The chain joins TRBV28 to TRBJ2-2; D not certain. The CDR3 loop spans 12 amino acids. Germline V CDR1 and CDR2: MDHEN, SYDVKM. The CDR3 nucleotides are TGTGCTTGGAGCTCGAACACCGGGGAGCTGTTTTTT. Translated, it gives CAWSSNTGELFF.

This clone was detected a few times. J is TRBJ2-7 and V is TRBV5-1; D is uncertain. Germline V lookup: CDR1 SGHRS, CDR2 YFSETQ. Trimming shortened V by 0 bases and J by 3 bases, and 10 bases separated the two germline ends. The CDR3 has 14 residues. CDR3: CASSLVGRNYEQYF. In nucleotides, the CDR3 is TGCGCCAGCAGCTTGGTGGGCAGGAACTACGAGCAGTACTTC.

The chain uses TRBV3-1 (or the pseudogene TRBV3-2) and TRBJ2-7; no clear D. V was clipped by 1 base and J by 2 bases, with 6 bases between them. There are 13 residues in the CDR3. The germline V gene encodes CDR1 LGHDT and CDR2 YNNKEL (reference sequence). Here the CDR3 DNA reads TGTGCCAGCAGCCAAGGGAAGACCTACGAGCAGTACTTC. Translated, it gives CASSQGKTYEQYF.

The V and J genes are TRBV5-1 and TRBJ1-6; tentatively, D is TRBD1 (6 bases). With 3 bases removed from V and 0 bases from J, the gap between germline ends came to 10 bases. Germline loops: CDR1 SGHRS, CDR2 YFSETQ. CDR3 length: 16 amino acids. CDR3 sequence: CASSSGGGSYNSPLHF. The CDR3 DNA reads TGCGCCAGCAGCTCGGGGGGCGGCTCCTATAATTCACCCCTCCACTTT.

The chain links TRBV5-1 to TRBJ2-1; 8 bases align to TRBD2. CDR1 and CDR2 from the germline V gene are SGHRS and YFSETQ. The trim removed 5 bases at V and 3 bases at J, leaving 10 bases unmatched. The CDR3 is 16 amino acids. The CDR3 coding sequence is TGCGCCAGCAGTAGGACTAGCAACTGGAACTACAATGAGCAGTTCTTC. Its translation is CASSRTSNWNYNEQFF. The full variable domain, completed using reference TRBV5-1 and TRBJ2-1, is KAGVTQTPRYLIKTRGQQVTLSCSPISGHRSVSWYQQTPGQGLQFLFEYFSETQRNKGNFPGRFSGRQFSNSRSEMNVSTLELGDSALYLCASSRTSNWNYNEQFFGPGTRLTVL.

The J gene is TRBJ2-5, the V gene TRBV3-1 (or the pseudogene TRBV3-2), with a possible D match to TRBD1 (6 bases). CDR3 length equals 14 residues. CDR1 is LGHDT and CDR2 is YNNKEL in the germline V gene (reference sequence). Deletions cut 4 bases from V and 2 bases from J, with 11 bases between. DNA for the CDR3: TGTGCCAGCAGCCGGGACACGTCGCAAGAGACCCAGTACTTC. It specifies CASSRDTSQETQYF.

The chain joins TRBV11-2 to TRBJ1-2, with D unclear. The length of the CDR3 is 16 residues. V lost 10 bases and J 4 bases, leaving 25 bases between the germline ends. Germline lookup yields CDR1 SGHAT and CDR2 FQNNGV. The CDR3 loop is CAITLGPGGSIYGYTF. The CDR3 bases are TGTGCCATCACACTCGGCCCTGGTGGGTCGATCTATGGCTACACCTTC. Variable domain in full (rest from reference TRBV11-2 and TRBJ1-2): EAGVAQSPRYKIIEKRQSVAFWCNPISGHATLYWYQQILGQGPKLLIQFQNNGVVDDSQLPKDRFSAERLKGVDSTLKIQPAKLEDSAVYLCAITLGPGGSIYGYTFGSGTRLTVV.

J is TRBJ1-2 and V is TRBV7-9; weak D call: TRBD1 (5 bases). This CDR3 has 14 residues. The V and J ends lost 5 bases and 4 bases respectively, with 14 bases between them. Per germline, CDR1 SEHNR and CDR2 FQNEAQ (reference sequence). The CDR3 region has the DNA TGTGCCAGCAGCGTCGACAGCCTGAGCTATGGCTACACCTTC. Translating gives CASSVDSLSYGYTF.

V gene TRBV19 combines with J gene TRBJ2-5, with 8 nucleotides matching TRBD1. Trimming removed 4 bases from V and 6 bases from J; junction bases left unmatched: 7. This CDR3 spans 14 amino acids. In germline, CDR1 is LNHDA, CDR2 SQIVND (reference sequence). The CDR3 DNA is TGTGCCAGTAGTACTGGACAGGGCGGAAAGACCCAGTACTTC. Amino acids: CASSTGQGGKTQYF.

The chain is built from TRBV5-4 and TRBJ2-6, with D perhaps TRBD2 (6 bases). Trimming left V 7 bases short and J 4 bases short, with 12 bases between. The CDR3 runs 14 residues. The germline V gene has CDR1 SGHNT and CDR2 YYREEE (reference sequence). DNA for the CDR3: TGTGCCAGCTACAGGCGGGGAGGGGCCAACGTCCTGACTTTC. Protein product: CASYRRGGANVLTF.

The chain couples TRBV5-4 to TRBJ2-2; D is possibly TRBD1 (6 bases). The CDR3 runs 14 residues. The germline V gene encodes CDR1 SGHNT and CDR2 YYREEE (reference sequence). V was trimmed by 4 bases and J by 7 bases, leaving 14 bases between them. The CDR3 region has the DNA TGTGCCAGCAGCGGCGGGCAGGGGAGCGGGGAGCTGTTTTTT. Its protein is CASSGGQGSGELFF. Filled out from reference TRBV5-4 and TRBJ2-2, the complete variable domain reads ETGVTQSPTHLIKTRGQQVTLRCSSQSGHNTVSWYQQALGQGPQFIFQYYREEENGRGNFPPRFSGLQFPNYSSELNVNALELDDSALYLCASSGGQGSGELFFGEGSRLTVL.

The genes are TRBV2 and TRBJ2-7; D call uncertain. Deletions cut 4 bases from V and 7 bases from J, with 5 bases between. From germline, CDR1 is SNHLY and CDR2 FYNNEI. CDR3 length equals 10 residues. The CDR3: CASSVQEQYF. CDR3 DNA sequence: TGTGCCAGCAGTGTCCAGGAGCAGTACTTC.

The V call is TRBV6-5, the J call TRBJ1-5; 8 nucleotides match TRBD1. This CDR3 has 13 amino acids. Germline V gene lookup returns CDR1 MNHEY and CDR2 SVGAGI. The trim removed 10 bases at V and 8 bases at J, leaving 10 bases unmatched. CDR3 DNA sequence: TGTGCCACACATCCAGGGGGCCCGGAGCCCCAGCATTTT. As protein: CATHPGGPEPQHF.

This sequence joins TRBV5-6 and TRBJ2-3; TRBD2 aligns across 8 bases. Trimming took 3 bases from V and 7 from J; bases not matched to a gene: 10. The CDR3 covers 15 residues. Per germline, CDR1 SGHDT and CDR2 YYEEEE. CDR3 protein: CASSWGAGGQNTQYF. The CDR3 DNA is TGTGCCAGCAGCTGGGGGGCGGGGGGCCAGAATACGCAGTATTTT.

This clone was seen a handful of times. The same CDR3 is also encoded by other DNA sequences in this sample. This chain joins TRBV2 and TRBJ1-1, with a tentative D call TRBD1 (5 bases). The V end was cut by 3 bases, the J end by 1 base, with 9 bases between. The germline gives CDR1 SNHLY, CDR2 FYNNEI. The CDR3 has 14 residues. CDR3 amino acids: CASSEQGGNTEAFF. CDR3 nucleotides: TGTGCCAGCAGTGAGCAGGGCGGGAACACTGAAGCTTTCTTT.

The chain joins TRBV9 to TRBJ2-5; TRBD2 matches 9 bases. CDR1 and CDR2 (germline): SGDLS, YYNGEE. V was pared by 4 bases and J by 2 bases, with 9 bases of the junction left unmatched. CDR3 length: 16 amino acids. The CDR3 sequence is CASSRGSGGYQETQYF. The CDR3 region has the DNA TGTGCCAGCAGCCGAGGTAGCGGGGGCTATCAAGAGACCCAGTACTTC.

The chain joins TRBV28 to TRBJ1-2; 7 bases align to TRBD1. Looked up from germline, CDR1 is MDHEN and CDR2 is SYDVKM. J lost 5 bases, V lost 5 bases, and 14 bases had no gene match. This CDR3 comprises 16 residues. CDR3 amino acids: CASSPAGDSRGYGYTF. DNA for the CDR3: TGTGCCAGCAGTCCAGCTGGGGACAGCCGGGGATATGGCTACACCTTC.

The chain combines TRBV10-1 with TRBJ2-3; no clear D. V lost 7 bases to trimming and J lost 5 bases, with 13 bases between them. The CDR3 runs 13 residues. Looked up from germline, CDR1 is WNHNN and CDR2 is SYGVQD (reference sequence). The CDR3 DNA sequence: TGCGCCAGCAAAGGTCCCGGCGGAGATACGCAGTATTTT. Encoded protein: CASKGPGGDTQYF.

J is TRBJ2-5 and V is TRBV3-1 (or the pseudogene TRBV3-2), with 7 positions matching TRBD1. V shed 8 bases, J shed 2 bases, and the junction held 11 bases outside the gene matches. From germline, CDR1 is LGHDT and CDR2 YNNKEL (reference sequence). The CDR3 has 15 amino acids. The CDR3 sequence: CASRRWDSIQETQYF. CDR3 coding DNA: TGTGCCAGCCGCCGGTGGGACAGCATTCAAGAGACCCAGTACTTC.

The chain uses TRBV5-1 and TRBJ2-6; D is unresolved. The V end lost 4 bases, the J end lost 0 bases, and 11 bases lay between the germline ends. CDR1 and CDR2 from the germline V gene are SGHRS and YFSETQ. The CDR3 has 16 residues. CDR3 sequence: CASSPTTLSGANVLTF. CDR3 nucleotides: TGCGCCAGCAGCCCGACGACTCTCTCTGGGGCCAACGTCCTGACTTTC.

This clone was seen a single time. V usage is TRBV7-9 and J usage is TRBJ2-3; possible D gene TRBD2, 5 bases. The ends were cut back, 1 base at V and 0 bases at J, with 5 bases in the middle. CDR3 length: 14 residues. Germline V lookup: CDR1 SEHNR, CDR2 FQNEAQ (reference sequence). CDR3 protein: CASSLGRSTDTQYF. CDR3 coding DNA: TGTGCCAGCAGCTTAGGGAGGAGCACAGATACGCAGTATTTT.

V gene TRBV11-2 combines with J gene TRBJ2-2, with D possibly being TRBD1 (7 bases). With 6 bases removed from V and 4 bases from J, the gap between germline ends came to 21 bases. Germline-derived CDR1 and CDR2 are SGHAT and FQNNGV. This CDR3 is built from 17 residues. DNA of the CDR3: TGTGCCAGCAGTTTCCCGGTGGAGGGGGCGGTCACCGGGGAGCTGTTTTTT. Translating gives CASSFPVEGAVTGELFF.